This entry describes one T cell receptor beta chain. The target antigen is unknown. This entry belongs to a study of cytomegalovirus exposure and HLA in healthy donors. The primer mix had 60 Vbeta and 13 Jbeta primers. This table comes from immunoSEQ multiplex PCR, and its TCRdb copy is limited to in-frame clones, with some not included. The sample's table shows around 150,000 clones. Study-level points and caveats: Among TCR beta chains, those listed as cytomegalovirus-associated numbered some 170.

Unmatched junction bases numbered 3, after V lost 4 bases and J lost 9 bases. In germline, CDR1 is SGHVS, CDR2 FQNEAQ. CDR3 length equals 14 residues. The chain couples TRBV7-8 to TRBJ1-6, with 10 bases fitting TRBD1. The receptor comes from a man under 40 in good health and CMV-seronegative. Sequenced: PBMCs. The CDR3 bases are TGTGCCAGCAGCTGGGACAGGGGCGCTTCACCCCTCCACTTT. It codes for CASSWDRGASPLHF.